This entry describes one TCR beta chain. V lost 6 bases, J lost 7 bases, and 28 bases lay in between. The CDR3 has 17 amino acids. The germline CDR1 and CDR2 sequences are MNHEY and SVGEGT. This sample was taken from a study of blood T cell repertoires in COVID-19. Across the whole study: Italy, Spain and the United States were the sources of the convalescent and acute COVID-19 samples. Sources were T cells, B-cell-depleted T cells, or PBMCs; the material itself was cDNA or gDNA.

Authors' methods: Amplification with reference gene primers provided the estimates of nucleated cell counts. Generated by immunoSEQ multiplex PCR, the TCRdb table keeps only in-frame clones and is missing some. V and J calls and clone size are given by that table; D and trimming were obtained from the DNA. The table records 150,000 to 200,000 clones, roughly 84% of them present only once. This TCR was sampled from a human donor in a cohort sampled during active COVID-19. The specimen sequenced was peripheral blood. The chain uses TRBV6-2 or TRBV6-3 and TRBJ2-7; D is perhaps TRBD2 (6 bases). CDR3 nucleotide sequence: TGTGCCAGCAGCCTCTCCCGGGACTTCTCCACCGGTAAGGAGCAGTACTTC. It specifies CASSLSRDFSTGKEQYF.